The clone carrying this T cell receptor beta chain has just a few counts. What it recognizes is unknown. The CDR3 is made up of 14 amino acids. Germline loops: CDR1 SGHTA, CDR2 FQGNSA. Trimming at V came to 5 bases and at J to 9 bases, leaving 9 bases not matched to a gene. The data belong to a study of T-cell memory formation after mild COVID-19. In TCRdb, the 5' RACE reads were re-called with MiXCR into one record per CDR3 protein. The table lists about half a million distinct CDR3 sequences, 18% of them singletons, with around 12% in the top ten. Overall study results and limits: Later expanders leaned toward CD4+, whereas clones contracting from day 15 to 85 were balanced CD4/CD8.

Sequenced sample: PBMCs or a T cell subset sorted from them (not recorded which). The gene calls are TRBV7-2 and TRBJ2-1; TRBD2 matches 8 bases. The sequence was collected from an adult woman who had mild COVID-19 (a few samples of this study predate the infection). Cell type and time point are not known. CDR3 in amino acids: CASSLAGTRFEQFF. As DNA, the CDR3 is TGTGCCAGCAGCCTCGCCGGGACTAGATTTGAGCAGTTCTTC.